In its sample, the clone carrying this T cell receptor (beta chain) was seen a few times. This record belongs to a study of blood T cell repertoires in COVID-19. Study-level information: Some COVID-19 samples were acute and others convalescent; all came from the United States, Italy and Spain.

TCRdb keeps only in-frame clones here, not all; method: immunoSEQ multiplex PCR. Of about 95,000 clones in the sample, about 90% are singletons; the top ten hold 3% to 4.5%. The V and J ends lost 1 base and 3 bases, in that order; junction bases with no gene match: 3. Germline V CDR1 and CDR2: MGHRA, YSYEKL. This CDR3 region has 15 residues. The sample taken for sequencing was peripheral blood. The TCR originated in a woman aged 50 to 65 in a cohort sampled during active COVID-19. This chain uses TRBV4-1 with TRBJ2-7; 10 nucleotides agree with TRBD1. The CDR3 loop is CASSQGGQGIYEQYF. Here the CDR3 DNA reads TGCGCCAGCAGCCAAGGGGGACAGGGGATCTACGAGCAGTACTTC.